This T cell receptor beta chain was documented in a study of T cell changes during pregnancy in multiple sclerosis. Germline-derived CDR1 and CDR2 are LNHDA and SQIVND (reference sequence). The CDR3 runs to 16 residues. V lost 5 bases to trimming and J lost 1 base, with 12 bases between them. The data were produced by immunoSEQ multiplex PCR, yet TCRdb's version contains in-frame clones alone and is incomplete. The sample contains under 45,000 clones, around nine tenths of which appear only once. The chain uses TRBV19 and TRBJ2-6; D is unclear. The receptor's source is a female donor with multiple sclerosis, enrolled in a pregnancy study. This specimen was CD8+ T cells from peripheral blood mononuclear cells, taken in the first trimester of pregnancy. CDR3 sequence reads: CASSLPAGSGANVLTF. CDR3 in DNA: TGTGCCAGTAGTCTCCCGGCAGGTTCTGGGGCCAACGTCCTGACTTTC. The entire variable domain, with the rest obtained from reference TRBV19 and TRBJ2-6, is as follows: DGGITQSPKYLFRKEGQNVTLSCEQNLNHDAMYWYRQDPGQGLRLIYYSQIVNDFQKGDIAEGYSVSREKKESFPLTVTSAQKNPTAFYLCASSLPAGSGANVLTFGAGSRLTVL.